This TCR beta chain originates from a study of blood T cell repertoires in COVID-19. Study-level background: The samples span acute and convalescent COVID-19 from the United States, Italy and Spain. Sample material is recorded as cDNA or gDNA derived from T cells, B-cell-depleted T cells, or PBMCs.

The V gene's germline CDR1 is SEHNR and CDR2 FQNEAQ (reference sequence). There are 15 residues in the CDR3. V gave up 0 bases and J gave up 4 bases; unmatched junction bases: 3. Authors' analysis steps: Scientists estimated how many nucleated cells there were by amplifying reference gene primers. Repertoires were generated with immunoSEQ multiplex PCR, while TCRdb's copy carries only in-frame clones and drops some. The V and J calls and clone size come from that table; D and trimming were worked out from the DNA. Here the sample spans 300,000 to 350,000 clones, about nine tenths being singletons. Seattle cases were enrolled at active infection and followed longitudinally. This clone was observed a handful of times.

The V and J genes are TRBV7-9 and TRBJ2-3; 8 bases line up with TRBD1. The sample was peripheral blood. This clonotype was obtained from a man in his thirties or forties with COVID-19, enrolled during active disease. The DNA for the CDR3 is TGTGCCAGCAGCTTAGCCAGGGGGCTAGCAGATACGCAGTATTTT. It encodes CASSLARGLADTQYF.